This entry lists 30 T cell receptor beta chains sequenced from one sample in a study of T cell responses to AZD1222 COVID-19 vaccine. Using immunoSEQ multiplex PCR, the repertoire was profiled, and TCRdb retains in-frame clones only, with some absent. This sample carries 150,000 to 200,000 clones, 92% of them seen once, and the ten largest clones take about 2.5%. The sequenced sample was peripheral blood, obtained on day 0 of AZD1222 vaccination. These TCRs come from an adult in good health.

The gene calls are TRBV19 and TRBJ2-1, with 7 bases lining up with TRBD1. From germline, CDR1 is LNHDA and CDR2 SQIVND (reference sequence). The CDR3 runs 15 residues. V dropped 5 bases and J dropped 4; count of bases not matched to a gene: 8. The CDR3 is CASSSTGKTYNEQFF. The CDR3 nucleotides read TGTGCCAGTAGTTCGACAGGGAAGACTTACAATGAGCAGTTCTTC.

A note on this clone: The sample carries other DNA sequences with the same CDR3. V is TRBV27 and J is TRBJ1-2, with 7 bases identical to TRBD1. V lost 4 bases and J lost 4; bases outside the gene matches: 6. The CDR3 runs to 14 residues. The germline CDR1 and CDR2 sequences are MNHEY and SMNVEV (reference sequence). In DNA form, the CDR3 reads TGTGCCAGCAGTTCCGGACAGGCTAGCTATGGCTACACCTTC. Its translation: CASSSGQASYGYTF.

V usage is TRBV5-5 and J usage is TRBJ1-5, with D possibly being TRBD1 (5 bases). V was shortened by 4 bases and J by 7 bases, with 12 bases between the two germline ends. CDR3 length: 13 residues. Germline V lookup: CDR1 SGHKS, CDR2 YYEKEE (reference sequence). The CDR3 DNA reads TGTGCCAGCAGCGCGGAGGGGCGACAGCCCCAGCATTTT. Its protein is CASSAEGRQPQHF.

CDR3 loop: CASSRGSSGANVLTF. The DNA of the CDR3 is TGTGCCAGCAGCAGGGGATCCTCTGGGGCCAACGTCCTGACTTTC. The J gene is TRBJ2-6, the V gene TRBV7-3, with D perhaps matching TRBD1 (5 bases). CDR3 size: 15 residues. Looked up from germline, CDR1 is SGHTA and CDR2 is FQGTGA. Trimming took 5 bases from V and 0 from J, leaving 8 bases between them.

V usage is TRBV10-2 and J usage is TRBJ1-5; D is undetermined. Germline V lookup: CDR1 WSHSY, CDR2 SAAADI. V lost 0 bases and J lost 5, with 8 bases in between. This CDR3 is built from 14 residues. The CDR3 bases are TGCGCCAGCAGTGAGTCAGGGAGGGATCAGCCCCAGCATTTT. Translation: CASSESGRDQPQHF.

The CDR3 region is CASSLGGPTPSSPLHF. The CDR3 DNA follows: TGTGCCAGCAGCTTGGGAGGCCCGACCCCTAGTTCACCCCTCCACTTT. The chain employs TRBV5-5 and TRBJ1-6; D gene ambiguous. This CDR3 has 16 amino acids. Germline CDR1 SGHKS, CDR2 YYEKEE (reference sequence). Trimming took off 0 bases at V and 9 bases at J, with 16 bases between the two ends.

This sequence joins TRBV6-1 and TRBJ1-4; TRBD1 aligns across 9 bases. The V and J ends lost 3 bases and 5 bases, in that order; junction bases with no gene match: 4. Germline CDR1 reads MNHNS; CDR2 reads SASEGT. This CDR3 contains 15 residues. DNA for the CDR3: TGTGCCAGCAGTGACGGGACAGGGACAAATGAAAAACTGTTTTTT. Protein: CASSDGTGTNEKLFF.

The chain is built from TRBV6-5 and TRBJ1-6; the D is unclear. The length of the CDR3 is 15 residues. In germline, CDR1 is MNHEY, CDR2 SVGAGI. Between the trimmed V and J ends, which lost 5 bases and 7 bases, there was a span of 15 bases. The CDR3: CASSNEGWGNSPLHF. Here the CDR3 DNA reads TGTGCCAGCAGTAACGAAGGTTGGGGAAATTCACCCCTCCACTTT.

The chain is built from TRBV7-9 and TRBJ1-5, with 7 bases matching TRBD1. The CDR3 has 17 amino acids. Germline CDR1 reads SEHNR; CDR2 reads FQNEAQ (reference sequence). Unmatched junction bases numbered 10, after V lost 5 bases and J lost 0 bases. The CDR3 region has the DNA TGTGCCAGCAGCCACGGGAGGACAGGTTCTAGCAATCAGCCCCAGCATTTT. This sequence encodes CASSHGRTGSSNQPQHF.

The chain recombines TRBV21-1 with TRBJ2-1; the table's D call, TRBD2, was not checked against the DNA. TRBV21-1 is a documented pseudogene. The CDR3 spans 15 residues. CDR3 sequence reads: CASIGERESPGEQFF. CDR3 bases: TGTGCCAGCATTGGGGAGCGGGAGTCGCCGGGAGAGCAGTTCTTC.

The gene calls are TRBV21-1 and TRBJ2-1; the DNA was not compared with TRBD2, the D call given in the table. TRBV21-1 is marked as a pseudogene. The length of the CDR3 is 16 residues. The CDR3 protein is CASSITSGGTTNEQFF. The CDR3 coding sequence is TGTGCCAGCAGCATTACTAGCGGGGGGACCACGAATGAGCAGTTCTTC.

This chain uses TRBV9 with TRBJ2-2; 8 nucleotides align to TRBD2. Germline assignment: CDR1 SGDLS and CDR2 YYNGEE. The CDR3 is 16 residues long. The J segment lost 4 bases and the V segment lost 0 bases, leaving 5 bases of the junction unmatched. The chain's CDR3 is CASSVDWLAGTGELFF. In DNA, the CDR3 is TGTGCCAGCAGCGTAGACTGGCTAGCGGGCACCGGGGAGCTGTTTTTT.

The rearrangement links TRBV5-1 to TRBJ2-7, with 11 bases matching TRBD1. This CDR3 is 15 amino acids long. In germline, CDR1 is SGHRS, CDR2 YFSETQ. The J segment lost 3 bases and the V segment lost 4 bases, leaving 6 bases of the junction unmatched. CDR3 coding DNA: TGCGCCAGCAGCGAACCGGGACAGGGGGGCTACGAGCAGTACTTC. This codes for CASSEPGQGGYEQYF.

V and J are TRBV7-9 and TRBJ2-7; D may be TRBD1 or TRBD2 (6 bases each). The V and J ends lost 4 bases and 2 bases respectively, with 12 bases between them. Germline V lookup: CDR1 SEHNR, CDR2 FQNEAQ (reference sequence). CDR3 length equals 14 residues. The chain's CDR3 is CASSSGGRAYEQYF. The CDR3 nucleotides are TGTGCCAGCAGCTCCGGGGGCCGGGCCTACGAGCAGTACTTC.

The rearrangement links TRBV5-1 to TRBJ2-1; D not certain. V was trimmed by 0 bases and J by 2 bases, leaving 9 bases between them. Germline V lookup: CDR1 SGHRS, CDR2 YFSETQ. The CDR3 consists of 15 residues. CDR3 in amino acids: CASSLGTNTYNEQFF. CDR3 DNA sequence: TGCGCCAGCAGCTTGGGAACTAACACCTACAATGAGCAGTTCTTC.

The gene calls are TRBV11-3 and TRBJ2-7; 8 bases agree with TRBD2. The V gene end was trimmed by 5 bases and the J gene end by 2 bases; junction bases not matched to a gene: 11. Germline loops: CDR1 SGHNT, CDR2 YENEEA. The CDR3 spans 16 residues. The CDR3 DNA is TGTGCCAGCAGCCCCGGGAGGGGGGCGACGACCTACGAGCAGTACTTC. It yields the protein CASSPGRGATTYEQYF.

The genes are TRBV2 and TRBJ1-4; D is ambiguous. The V end was cut by 3 bases, the J end by 5 bases, with 1 base between. The CDR3 covers 11 residues. Germline CDR1 is SNHLY and CDR2 is FYNNEI. CDR3 loop: CASSENEKLFF. CDR3 bases: TGTGCCAGCAGTGAGAATGAAAAACTGTTTTTT. Combining the CDR3 with reference TRBV2 and TRBJ1-4 gives the whole variable domain EPEVTQTPSHQVTQMGQEVILRCVPISNHLYFYWYRQILGQKVEFLVSFYNNEISEKSEIFDDQFSVERPDGSNFTLKIRSTKLEDSAMYFCASSENEKLFFGSGTQLSVL.

This sequence joins TRBV11-3 and TRBJ2-7; no definite D call. V dropped 3 bases and J dropped 2 bases, with 14 bases sitting between them. In germline, CDR1 is SGHNT, CDR2 YENEEA. This CDR3 spans 15 amino acids. DNA of the CDR3: TGTGCCAGCAGCTTGTACCCCGGGCCGCCCTACGAGCAGTACTTC. Translating it yields CASSLYPGPPYEQYF. The full variable domain, rest sourced from reference TRBV11-3 and TRBJ2-7, is EAGVVQSPRYKIIEKKQPVAFWCNPISGHNTLYWYLQNLGQGPELLIRYENEEAVDDSQLPKDRFSAERLKGVDSTLKIQPAELGDSAVYLCASSLYPGPPYEQYFGPGTRLTVT.

The rearrangement uses TRBV4-3 and TRBJ2-5, with 8 bases fitting TRBD2. V shed 3 bases and J 5 bases; nucleotides not matched to a gene: 8. The CDR3 spans 15 residues. Germline V gene lookup returns CDR1 LGHNA and CDR2 YSLEER. The CDR3 bases are TGCGCCAGCAGCCAGGATAGCGGGACGGTCGAGACCCAGTACTTC. Its protein product is CASSQDSGTVETQYF.

The chain carries TRBV5-1 and TRBJ2-5; the D gene is possibly TRBD1 (5 bases). Germline values: CDR1 SGHRS, CDR2 YFSETQ. The CDR3 runs 14 residues. The V and J ends lost 2 bases and 5 bases respectively, with 13 bases between them. The CDR3 DNA sequence: TGCGCCAGCAGCTTCGGAAGGGGCCTGGAGACCCAGTACTTC. It yields the protein CASSFGRGLETQYF. Combining the CDR3 with reference TRBV5-1 and TRBJ2-5 gives the whole variable domain KAGVTQTPRYLIKTRGQQVTLSCSPISGHRSVSWYQQTPGQGLQFLFEYFSETQRNKGNFPGRFSGRQFSNSRSEMNVSTLELGDSALYLCASSFGRGLETQYFGPGTRLLVL.

The chain combines TRBV6-5 with TRBJ2-7; no clear D. CDR1 and CDR2 (germline): MNHEY, SVGAGI. This CDR3 spans 13 amino acids. V lost 2 bases and J lost 4, with 9 bases in between. CDR3 region: CASSYGGRYEQYF. CDR3 in DNA: TGTGCCAGCAGTTACGGTGGCCGATACGAGCAGTACTTC.

The chain joins TRBV27 to TRBJ1-4, with D unresolved. The CDR3 length is 17 residues. Deletions cut 8 bases from V and 0 bases from J, with 19 bases between. The germline V gene has CDR1 MNHEY and CDR2 SMNVEV (reference sequence). In DNA, the CDR3 is TGTGCCAGCGCCCGATTGCGCCCGGGAGCAACTAATGAAAAACTGTTTTTT. Amino acid sequence: CASARLRPGATNEKLFF.

The chain uses TRBV6-5 and TRBJ1-6; 9 nucleotides line up with TRBD1. The germline gives CDR1 MNHEY, CDR2 SVGAGI. J was trimmed by 8 bases and V by 6 bases; bases with no gene match: 5. The CDR3 runs 14 residues. The CDR3 region has the DNA TGTGCCAGCAGGACGGACAGGGGTCATTCACCCCTCCACTTT. Its translation is CASRTDRGHSPLHF.

The V gene is TRBV2, the J gene TRBJ2-7, with D tentatively TRBD1 (6 bases). Per germline, CDR1 SNHLY and CDR2 FYNNEI. Trimming pared 5 bases from V and 12 bases from J, leaving 11 bases between. The CDR3 extends over 10 amino acids. The CDR3 nucleotides are TGTGCCAGCAGTCTCGGACAGTGGTACTTC. It codes for CASSLGQWYF.

The rearrangement links TRBV6-6 to TRBJ1-5; D is uncertain. The germline CDR1 and CDR2 sequences are MNHNY and SVGAGI (reference sequence). The germline V and J ends were trimmed by 2 bases and 3 bases, with 11 bases remaining between them. This CDR3 region has 15 residues. The CDR3 loop reads CASSYRVRVNQPQHF. CDR3 bases: TGTGCCAGCAGTTACAGGGTCAGAGTCAATCAGCCCCAGCATTTT.

The CDR3 sequence: CASSALQGASYEQYF. Here the CDR3 DNA reads TGTGCCAGCAGCGCCCTCCAGGGGGCGTCCTACGAGCAGTACTTC. This chain links TRBV25-1 with TRBJ2-7, with 8 bases fitting TRBD1. The junction had 8 bases not matched to a gene; V was cut back by 6 bases and J by 1 base. CDR1 MGHDK and CDR2 SYGVNS come from the germline V gene. This CDR3 comprises 15 residues.

This chain uses TRBV7-2 with TRBJ2-3; 12 nucleotides agree with TRBD2. J was trimmed by 3 bases and V by 6 bases; bases with no gene match: 4. CDR3 length: 15 residues. CDR1 is SGHTA and CDR2 is FQGNSA in the germline V gene. Here the CDR3 DNA reads TGTGCCAGCAGAAAACTAGCGGGGGGTACAGATACGCAGTATTTT. Its translation is CASRKLAGGTDTQYF.

This chain links TRBV27 with TRBJ2-7, with D possibly being TRBD2 (5 bases). The CDR3 has 15 amino acids. The V gene's germline CDR1 is MNHEY and CDR2 SMNVEV (reference sequence). V was cut by 7 bases and J by 0 bases, with 16 bases left in between. The CDR3 protein is CASIKAGLNSYEQYF. For the CDR3, the DNA is TGTGCCAGCATTAAAGCCGGACTGAACTCCTACGAGCAGTACTTC.

The genes are TRBV4-1 and TRBJ2-2, with TRBD2 as a possible D gene (5 bases). Trimming removed 0 bases from V and 5 bases from J, with 10 bases in between. Germline loops: CDR1 MGHRA, CDR2 YSYEKL. The CDR3 has 15 amino acids. For the CDR3, the DNA is TGCGCCAGCAGCCAAGATCAACGGGGAACCGGGGAGCTGTTTTTT. Translation gives CASSQDQRGTGELFF.

The rearrangement links TRBV18 to TRBJ1-2; tentative D call: TRBD1 (5 bases). The CDR3 is made up of 16 amino acids. Germline values: CDR1 KGHSH, CDR2 LQKENI. V was cut by 3 bases and J by 7 bases, with 21 bases left in between. CDR3 region: CASSPGPGLTITGYTF. Written as DNA, the CDR3 is TGTGCCAGCTCACCTGGACCGGGACTCACAATTACTGGCTACACCTTC.